Listed below are T cell receptor beta chains from one sample, sequenced in a study of T-cell reconstitution after alpha-beta-depleted transplantation in children. TCRdb processed the PCR reads anew with MiXCR; each CDR3 protein has one entry. The sample yields roughly 400,000 distinct CDR3 sequences, about 45% seen once. The sample here was PBMCs, taken before TCRalphabeta/CD19-depleted stem cell transplant. These receptors were taken from a girl aged 2 to 9 with aplastic anemia, due to receive a stem cell transplant. Both conserved end residues are part of each CDR3. D genes are given only for firm matches. Part of the rows lack a size; the others show once, few, many or a class for expanded clones.

d_call	clone_size	v_call	j_call	cdr3_nt	cdr3_aa
.	.	TRBV20-1	TRBJ2-7	TGCAGTGCTAGGGGGCTAGTTATTTCCGAGCAGTACTTC	CSARGLVISEQYF
TRBD1	.	TRBV10-3	TRBJ2-1	TGTGCCATCAGGGTTGACAGGGAGTACAATGAGCAGTTCTTC	CAIRVDREYNEQFF
.	.	TRBV21-1	TRBJ2-3	TGTGCCAGCAGCTCAAGTACGGGGGGCGTCGGCACAGATACGCAGTATTTT	CASSSSTGGVGTDTQYF
TRBD2	few	TRBV7-9	TRBJ2-7	TGTGCCAGCAGCCCACCGGGACTAGCGGGTTTTGAGCAGTACTTC	CASSPPGLAGFEQYF
.	.	TRBV12-3/TRBV12-4	TRBJ2-3	TGTGCCAGCAGTGCCAAGGGAGAGCCCAGGGTTTCAGATACGCAGTATTTT	CASSAKGEPRVSDTQYF
TRBD1	.	TRBV2	TRBJ2-5	TGTGCCAGCAGTGAGGGACAGAAAGAGACCCAGTACTTC	CASSEGQKETQYF
TRBD2	.	TRBV4-2	TRBJ2-3	TGTGCCAGCAGCCAAGGGGGAAGGCTAGCGGAACTCACAGATACGCAGTATTTT	CASSQGGRLAELTDTQYF
.	.	TRBV7-9	TRBJ1-4	TGTGCCAGCAGCGACGTGGTAATGGAAAAACTGTTTTTT	CASSDVVMEKLFF
TRBD2	many	TRBV7-8	TRBJ2-4	TGTGCCAGCAGCTTTGCGGGACTAGCACTAGCCAAAAACATTCAGTACTTC	CASSFAGLALAKNIQYF
TRBD1	many	TRBV10-1	TRBJ2-2	TGCGCCAGCAGTCTCGGGACAGAGAACACCGGGGAGCTGTTTTTT	CASSLGTENTGELFF
.	.	TRBV28	TRBJ1-5	TGTGCCAGCAGTGGAACAGGGTCGGGCAATCAGCCCCAGCATTTT	CASSGTGSGNQPQHF
TRBD2	.	TRBV20-1	TRBJ2-1	TGCAGTGCTAGAGATTGGGCGGGGGGCCTATACAATGAGCAGTTCTTC	CSARDWAGGLYNEQFF
.	.	TRBV24-1	TRBJ2-7	TGTGCCACCAGTGATGGGAAAAAATACGAGCAGTACTTC	CATSDGKKYEQYF
.	few	TRBV13	TRBJ2-7	TGTGCCAGCAGCTCAGGACGTTACGAGCAGTACTTC	CASSSGRYEQYF
TRBD2	.	TRBV5-6	TRBJ2-1	TGTGCCAGCAGCTTGGGGCTAGCGGGTTACGGTGAGCAGTTCTTC	CASSLGLAGYGEQFF
.	.	TRBV30	TRBJ2-7	TGTGCCTGGAGTGAGCCTAACTACGAGCAGTACTTC	CAWSEPNYEQYF
TRBD1	.	TRBV7-2	TRBJ1-1	TGTGCCAGCAGCCCCGGACAGGGGCGCGCTTTGGCTTTCTTT	CASSPGQGRALAFF
.	few	TRBV9	TRBJ2-1	TGTGCCAGCAGCGTATACGGCTTACAGGATGAGCAGTTCTTC	CASSVYGLQDEQFF
TRBD2	.	TRBV12-3/TRBV12-4	TRBJ2-4	TGTGCCAGCAGTTCGGGGGGGAGCATTCAGTACTTC	CASSSGGSIQYF
.	few	TRBV7-9	TRBJ2-7	TGTGCCAGCACCAATCGACCGTTCGAGCAGTACTTC	CASTNRPFEQYF
.	many	TRBV20-1	TRBJ2-5	TGCAGTGCTAGACGCCAACCCGGGACAGAGACCCAGTACTTC	CSARRQPGTETQYF
TRBD1	many	TRBV28	TRBJ2-2	TGTGCCAGCAGTTTATGGGGGACAGAGTACACCGGGGAGCTGTTTTTT	CASSLWGTEYTGELFF